This T cell receptor beta chain is drawn from a study of neurological immune-mediated disorders. The germline gives CDR1 SEHNR, CDR2 FQNEAQ (reference sequence). CDR3 length: 13 residues. V lost 0 bases to trimming and J lost 7 bases, with 6 bases between them. Libraries from sorted cells used 1 million T cells (CD4+ or CD8+). In its sample, this clonotype was seen many times. Its antigen is unidentified. TCRdb analysed the 5' RACE reads with MiXCR anew, one entry per CDR3 protein. This sample has tens of thousands of distinct CDR3 sequences, with around a tenth found just once. Whole-study findings and limits: In HTLV-1-associated myelopathy, TCR clonal expansion was greatest, whereas multiple sclerosis had the least, falling below healthy controls.

The sample was CD4+ T cells from blood. V and J are TRBV7-9 and TRBJ2-2, with D perhaps matching TRBD2 (5 bases). This TCR was recovered from a woman in her twenties or thirties with HTLV-1-associated myelopathy (HAM/TSP). The CDR3 loop reads CASSLAGGGELFF. The CDR3, as DNA: TGTGCCAGCAGCTTAGCCGGAGGCGGGGAGCTGTTTTTT.